The rows below give T cell receptor beta chains drawn from one sample of a study of shared clonotypes between healthy human individuals. Sequenced by immunoSEQ multiplex PCR; TCRdb stores in-frame clones only, minus some. There are fewer than 1.6 million clones in the sample; approximately 98.5% occur only once, and 0.36% lies in the top ten. Material for sequencing was naive CD4+ T cells sorted from blood. Receptors were obtained from a man aged 25-45 years in good health. Each CDR3 is given with its conserved first and last residue. A D gene is named only where the DNA matches it firmly. Where a row states a size, it is once, few, many or the class of an expanded clone; other rows omit it.

V,size,D,J,CDR3,DNA
TRBV5-1,-,TRBD1,TRBJ1-4,CASSLGEQGAREKLFF,TGCGCCAGCAGCCTTGGTGAACAGGGGGCTAGGGAAAAACTGTTTTTT
TRBV27,once,-,TRBJ2-6,CASSTWGNSGANVLTF,TGTGCCAGCAGCACGTGGGGGAACTCTGGGGCCAACGTCCTGACTTTC
TRBV5-8,-,-,TRBJ1-5,CASSLDSSNQPQHF,TGTGCCAGCAGCCTGGACAGCTCAAATCAGCCCCAGCATTTT
TRBV29-1,-,-,TRBJ2-7,CSVRDQRKYEQYF,TGCAGCGTGAGGGACCAGCGGAAGTACGAGCAGTACTTC
TRBV5-6,once,-,TRBJ2-7,CASSLGGGAYPYEQYF,TGTGCCAGCAGCTTGGGTGGGGGGGCGTACCCCTACGAGCAGTACTTC
TRBV6-1,once,-,TRBJ2-2,CASRTELATGELFF,TGTGCCAGCAGAACAGAACTAGCAACCGGGGAGCTGTTTTTT
TRBV10-3,-,TRBD1,TRBJ2-5,CATNDGQGETQYF,TGTGCCACCAACGACGGACAGGGAGAGACCCAGTACTTC
TRBV29-1,once,-,TRBJ2-7,CSVAVAGEQYF,TGCAGCGTTGCGGTAGCAGGTGAGCAGTACTTC
TRBV5-1,-,TRBD1,TRBJ1-3,CASSLFPDRGSLSSGNTIYF,TGCGCCAGCAGCTTGTTCCCGGACAGGGGTTCTCTCTCTTCTGGAAACACCATATATTTT
TRBV5-5,-,-,TRBJ1-1,CASTLLNTAIEAFF,TGTGCCAGCACCCTCCTTAATACAGCGATTGAAGCTTTCTTT
TRBV11-2,-,TRBD1,TRBJ2-5,CASSSYRGFQETQYF,TGTGCCAGCAGCTCCTACAGGGGTTTCCAAGAGACCCAGTACTTC
TRBV6-5,-,-,TRBJ2-1,CASSYSGVRYNEQFF,TGTGCCAGCAGTTACTCAGGGGTTCGCTACAATGAGCAGTTCTTC
TRBV7-7,-,-,TRBJ2-2,CASSLVRIGELFF,TGTGCTAGCAGCTTAGTTCGGATCGGGGAGCTGTTTTTT
TRBV18,-,-,TRBJ2-7,CASSPPAEYEQYF,TGTGCCAGCTCACCACCGGCCGAATACGAGCAGTACTTC
TRBV15,-,-,TRBJ1-1,CATSRDSGRGTEAFF,TGTGCCACCAGCAGAGATTCGGGACGCGGCACTGAAGCTTTCTTT
TRBV30,-,-,TRBJ2-1,CACGAGGNNEQFF,TGTGCCTGCGGGGCAGGGGGGAACAATGAGCAGTTCTTC
TRBV27,-,-,TRBJ2-7,CASSFVLNWGSSYEQYF,TGTGCCAGCAGTTTTGTCCTTAACTGGGGGAGTTCCTACGAGCAGTACTTC
TRBV9,-,TRBD2,TRBJ2-6,CASSVRGRGLNVLTF,TGTGCCAGCAGCGTAAGAGGGAGGGGCCTCAACGTCCTGACTTTC
TRBV5-5,-,-,TRBJ2-7,CASSFGGSYEQYF,TGTGCCAGCAGCTTCGGAGGGTCCTACGAGCAGTACTTC
TRBV4-1,-,-,TRBJ2-7,CASSQSPAQFYEQYF,TGCGCCAGCAGCCAATCTCCTGCCCAGTTCTACGAGCAGTACTTC
TRBV5-1,-,TRBD2,TRBJ2-7,CASVGGNSYEQYF,TGCGCCAGCGTGGGGGGGAACTCCTACGAGCAGTACTTC
TRBV28,-,TRBD2,TRBJ2-1,CASRGGRRFYNEQFF,TGTGCCAGCAGGGGCGGGAGGCGTTTCTACAATGAGCAGTTCTTC
TRBV19,-,-,TRBJ2-3,CASTLGGRTDTQYF,TGTGCCAGTACCCTAGGGGGACGGACAGATACGCAGTATTTT
TRBV7-2,-,-,TRBJ1-5,CASSLRGNQPQHF,TGTGCCAGCAGCTTAAGGGGTAATCAGCCCCAGCATTTT
TRBV29-1,-,-,TRBJ2-5,CSVEAGDVETQYF,TGCAGCGTTGAGGCCGGGGATGTAGAGACCCAGTACTTC
TRBV5-5,-,TRBD1,TRBJ2-7,CASSFLRQGEHEQYF,TGTGCCAGCAGCTTTCTTAGGCAGGGGGAACACGAGCAGTACTTC
TRBV27,-,TRBD1,TRBJ1-2,CASRKTGVGYGYTF,TGTGCCAGCAGGAAAACAGGGGTCGGCTATGGCTACACCTTC
TRBV5-4,-,TRBD1,TRBJ2-7,CASSRRDRVGEQYF,TGTGCCAGCAGCCGCCGGGACAGGGTGGGCGAGCAGTACTTC
TRBV12-5,-,-,TRBJ2-1,CASGLTSPENEQFF,TGTGCTAGTGGTTTGACTAGTCCGGAAAATGAGCAGTTCTTC
TRBV5-8,-,-,TRBJ2-3,CASSLMSGSTDTQYF,TGTGCCAGCAGCTTGATGAGCGGAAGCACAGATACGCAGTATTTT
TRBV12-5,-,-,TRBJ2-1,CASGLVGLGDEQFF,TGTGCTAGTGGTTTGGTTGGACTTGGGGATGAGCAGTTCTTC
TRBV28,-,-,TRBJ2-5,CASSLTQETQYF,TGTGCCAGCAGCCTGACCCAAGAGACCCAGTACTTC
TRBV5-1,-,-,TRBJ2-2,CASSSRDPVDTGELFF,TGCGCCAGCAGCTCTCGAGACCCCGTGGACACCGGGGAGCTGTTTTTT
TRBV5-1,-,-,TRBJ2-1,CASSLEPRDYNEQFF,TGCGCCAGCAGCTTGGAACCTAGAGATTACAATGAGCAGTTCTTC
TRBV6-1,-,-,TRBJ1-5,CASSEVGPSNQPQHF,TGTGCCAGCAGTGAAGTCGGTCCTAGCAATCAGCCCCAGCATTTT
TRBV6-1,-,-,TRBJ1-2,CASSNNYGYTF,TGTGCCAGCAGCAATAACTATGGCTACACCTTC
TRBV11-2,-,-,TRBJ2-7,CASSLEGRVGEQYF,TGTGCCAGCAGCTTAGAGGGCAGGGTGGGCGAGCAGTACTTC
TRBV6-5,-,-,TRBJ1-5,CASKGEDQPQHF,TGTGCCAGCAAGGGTGAGGATCAGCCCCAGCATTTT
TRBV5-6,-,TRBD1,TRBJ1-4,CASSLRTGRDEKLFF,TGTGCCAGCAGCTTGCGGACAGGGAGGGATGAAAAACTGTTTTTT
TRBV29-1,-,-,TRBJ2-5,CSVLKQGGETQYF,TGCAGCGTGCTAAAACAGGGCGGGGAGACCCAGTACTTC
TRBV18,once,TRBD1,TRBJ2-3,CASSLLQTGGRDTQYF,TGTGCCAGCTCACTTCTCCAGACAGGGGGGCGAGATACGCAGTATTTT
TRBV10-3,once,TRBD1,TRBJ2-7,CAISQLGQDPNEQYF,TGTGCCATCAGCCAGCTGGGACAGGACCCTAACGAGCAGTACTTC
TRBV5-1,-,TRBD1,TRBJ2-7,CASSLYWDRGVYEQYF,TGCGCCAGCAGCCTCTACTGGGACAGGGGAGTCTACGAGCAGTACTTC
TRBV4-3,-,-,TRBJ2-1,CASSGRATSDNEQFF,TGCGCCAGCAGCGGTCGGGCCACCTCGGACAATGAGCAGTTCTTC
TRBV9,-,-,TRBJ2-1,CASSVVGSDPRGEQFF,TGTGCCAGCAGCGTAGTGGGCAGTGACCCTAGGGGTGAGCAGTTCTTC
TRBV19,-,-,TRBJ2-7,CASSIAETYEQYF,TGTGCCAGTAGTATAGCAGAAACCTACGAGCAGTACTTC
TRBV10-3,-,-,TRBJ2-7,CAISESFIPSTSSSSYEQYF,TGTGCCATCAGTGAGTCGTTTATCCCCTCGACTAGTTCGAGCTCCTACGAGCAGTACTTC
TRBV5-1,-,TRBD2,TRBJ2-3,CASSLGPSGRSDTQYF,TGCGCCAGCAGCTTGGGTCCTAGCGGGAGGTCAGATACGCAGTATTTT
TRBV15,once,-,TRBJ1-2,CATSRNQRGGYTF,TGTGCCACCAGCAGAAACCAGAGGGGAGGCTACACCTTC
TRBV5-1,-,TRBD2,TRBJ2-7,CASQTQLAGPYEQYF,TGCGCCAGCCAAACACAACTAGCGGGGCCATACGAGCAGTACTTC
TRBV7-3,-,-,TRBJ1-2,CASSSTPGTHSYGYTF,TGTGCCAGCAGCTCAACCCCCGGGACACATTCTTATGGCTACACCTTC
TRBV5-5,-,-,TRBJ2-2,CASSWPRTALRTGELFF,TGTGCCAGCAGCTGGCCCCGGACTGCCTTACGGACCGGGGAGCTGTTTTTT